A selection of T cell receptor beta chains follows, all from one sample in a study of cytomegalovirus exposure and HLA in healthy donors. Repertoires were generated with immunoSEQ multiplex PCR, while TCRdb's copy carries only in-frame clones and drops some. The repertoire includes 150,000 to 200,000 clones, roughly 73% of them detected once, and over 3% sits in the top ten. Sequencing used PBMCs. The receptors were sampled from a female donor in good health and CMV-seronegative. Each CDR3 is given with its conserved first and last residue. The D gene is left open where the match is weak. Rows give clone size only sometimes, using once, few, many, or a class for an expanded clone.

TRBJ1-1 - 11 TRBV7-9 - TGTGCCAGCGTAGGGGGGGCTGAAGCTTTCTTT CASVGGAEAFF
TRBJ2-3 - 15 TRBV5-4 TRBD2 TGTGCCAGCACCCACTTCCGGGGGGACACAGATACGCAGTATTTT CASTHFRGDTDTQYF
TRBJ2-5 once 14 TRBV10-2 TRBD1 TGCGCCAGCCTGGCAGGGGGCGGGATAGAGACCCAGTACTTC CASLAGGGIETQYF
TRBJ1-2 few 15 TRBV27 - TGTGCCAGCAGTTTAAGTCTGGCAGGTTACTATGGCTACACCTTC CASSLSLAGYYGYTF
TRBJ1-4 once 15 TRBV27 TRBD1 TGTGCCAGCAGTCCTTGGACAGGGGAGGGTGAAAAACTGTTTTTT CASSPWTGEGEKLFF
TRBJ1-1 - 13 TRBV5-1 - TGCGCCAGCCGACCTACAGGGAAAGTTGAAGCTTTCTTT CASRPTGKVEAFF
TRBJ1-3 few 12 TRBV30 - TGTGCCTGGGGGAACAGGGGAAACACCATATATTTT CAWGNRGNTIYF
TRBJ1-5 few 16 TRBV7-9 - TGTGCCAGCAGCCCAGACAGGACCTTAACAGATCAGCCCCAGCATTTT CASSPDRTLTDQPQHF
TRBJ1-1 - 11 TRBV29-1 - TGCAGCGTTGAAGATCGGGTAGAAGCTTTCTTT CSVEDRVEAFF
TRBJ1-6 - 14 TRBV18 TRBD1 TGTGCCACCTCGACAGGGGGTAATAATTCACCCCTCCACTTT CATSTGGNNSPLHF
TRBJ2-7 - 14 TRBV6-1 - TGTGCCAGTAACCTACGGACTGGGGCCTACGAGCAGTACTTC CASNLRTGAYEQYF
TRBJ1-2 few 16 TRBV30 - TGTGCCTGGAGTAAGGTCCAGGTCCTGGACATCTATGGCTACACCTTC CAWSKVQVLDIYGYTF
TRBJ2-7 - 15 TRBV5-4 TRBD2 TGTGCCAGCAGCCCATTAGCGGGAAGCGGCCACGAGCAGTACTTC CASSPLAGSGHEQYF
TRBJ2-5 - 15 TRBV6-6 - TGTGCCAGCACTATTACAGGGAGTGTCCAAGAGACCCAGTACTTC CASTITGSVQETQYF
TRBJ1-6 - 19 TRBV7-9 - TGTGCCAGCAGCTTGCCCCCGCGAGGCACGATGGGACAAAATTCACCCCTCCACTTT CASSLPPRGTMGQNSPLHF
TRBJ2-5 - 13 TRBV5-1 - TGCGCCAGCAGCCTCGGGATACAAGAGACCCAGTACTTC CASSLGIQETQYF
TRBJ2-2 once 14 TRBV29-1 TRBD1 TGCAGCGTAACCGGGACAGGGACGGGCGGGGAGCTGTTTTTT CSVTGTGTGGELFF
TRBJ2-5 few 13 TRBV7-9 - TGTGCCAGCAGCTTAGACATCCAAGAGACCCAGTACTTC CASSLDIQETQYF
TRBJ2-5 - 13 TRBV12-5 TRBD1 TGTGCTAGTGGCTCGGGACAGGCCAGCACCCAGTACTTC CASGSGQASTQYF
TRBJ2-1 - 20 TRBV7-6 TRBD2 TGTGCCAGCAGCCCATCCAGCGGGACTAGCGAAGTATATCCGTACAATGAGCAGTTCTTC CASSPSSGTSEVYPYNEQFF
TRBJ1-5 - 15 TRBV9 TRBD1 TGTGCCAGCAGCCCAGGGGGTTATAGCAATCAGCCCCAGCATTTT CASSPGGYSNQPQHF
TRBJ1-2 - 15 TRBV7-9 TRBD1 TGTGCCAGCAGCTTAAGTCCGGGACAGGGCCTCCCTGGGGCCTTC CASSLSPGQGLPGAF
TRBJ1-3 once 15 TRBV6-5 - TGTGCCAGCAGACCCGACAGGAGCTCTGGAAACACCATATATTTT CASRPDRSSGNTIYF
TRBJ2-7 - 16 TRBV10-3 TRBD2 TGTGCCATCAGTGAGAGGGATGGAGCGGGATCCTACGAGCAGTACTTC CAISERDGAGSYEQYF
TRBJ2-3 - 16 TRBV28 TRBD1 TGTGCCAGCAGTCCAAGACAGGGGGCGCGGGGAGATACGCAGTATTTT CASSPRQGARGDTQYF
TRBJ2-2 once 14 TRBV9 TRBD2 TGTGCCAGTGAGGGGGGACTAGGGACCGGGGAGCTGTTTTTT CASEGGLGTGELFF
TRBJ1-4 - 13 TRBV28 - TGTGCCAGCAATGCACTTTATAATGAAAAACTGTTTTTT CASNALYNEKLFF
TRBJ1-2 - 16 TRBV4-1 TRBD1 TGCGCCAGCAGCCAAGATCCGGGACAGGGTGGCTATGGCTACACCTTC CASSQDPGQGGYGYTF
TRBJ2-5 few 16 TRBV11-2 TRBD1 TGTGCCAGCAGCTTCCGACAGGGGGCGCCCTCGGAGACCCAGTACTTC CASSFRQGAPSETQYF
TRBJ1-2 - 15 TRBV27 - TGTGCCAGCACTATTAACAGTTATTCTAACTATGGCTACACCTTC CASTINSYSNYGYTF
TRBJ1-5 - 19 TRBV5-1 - TGCGCCAGCAGCTTGACAGTCTGGATGGTGGTCCTTAGCAATCAGCCCCAGCATTTT CASSLTVWMVVLSNQPQHF
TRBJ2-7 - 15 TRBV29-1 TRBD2 TGCGCTACTAAGGGGCAAGCGGGGGGGTCCGACGAGCAGTACTTC CATKGQAGGSDEQYF
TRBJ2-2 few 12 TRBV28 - TGTGCCAGCAGTTTGGCCACCGGGGAGCTGTTTTTT CASSLATGELFF
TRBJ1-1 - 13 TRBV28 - TGTGCCAGCTGTACGATAGGGGGCACTGAAGCTTTCTTT CASCTIGGTEAFF
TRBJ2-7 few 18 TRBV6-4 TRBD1 TGTGCCAGCAGACAGGCGGGACAGGGGTCCGACTCTTTATACGAGCAGTACTTC CASRQAGQGSDSLYEQYF
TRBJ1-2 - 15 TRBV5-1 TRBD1 TGCGCCAGCAGCCAAGGACAGGGAGAGCTATATGGCTACACCTTC CASSQGQGELYGYTF
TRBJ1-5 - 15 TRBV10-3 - TGTGCCATCAGTGAGTCATTGGACAACAATCAGCCCCAGCATTTT CAISESLDNNQPQHF
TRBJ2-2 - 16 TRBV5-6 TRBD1 TGTGCCAGCAGCCCCCTAGACAGGGATCCGACCGGGGAGCTGTTTTTT CASSPLDRDPTGELFF
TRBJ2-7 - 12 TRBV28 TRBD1 TGTGCCAGCAGTTGGACAGGCTACGAGCAGTACTTC CASSWTGYEQYF
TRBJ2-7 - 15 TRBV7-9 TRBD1 TGTGCCAGCAGCTTAGCAGGACAGGGGTCGAACGAGCAGTACTTC CASSLAGQGSNEQYF
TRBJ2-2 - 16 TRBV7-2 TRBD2 TGTGCCAGCAGCTTAGCGGGGGGGGCGAACACCGGGGAGCTGTTTTTT CASSLAGGANTGELFF
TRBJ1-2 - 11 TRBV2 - TGTGCCAGCAGTGAGAGGTCTGGCTACACCTTC CASSERSGYTF